This TCR beta chain was identified during a study of Ad26.COV2.S vaccination and SARS-CoV-2 variants. On the study more broadly: Intramuscular Ad26.COV2.S doses were given once or twice, 56 days apart.

V was shortened by 5 bases and J by 4 bases, with 17 bases between the two germline ends. CDR3 length: 15 residues. CDR1 and CDR2 from the germline V gene are MNHEY and SMNVEV (reference sequence). Sequenced by immunoSEQ multiplex PCR; TCRdb stores in-frame clones only, minus some. The sample has more than 250,000 clones, around 87% seen once. Treatment here: around 19 received Ad26.COV2.S at low or high dose, single or two shots; about five received placebo; per-sample allocation not given. Specimen acquisition occurred on day 63 following the initial vaccine or placebo injection. This clone has a handful of counts.

The TCR sequence derives from a person between 18 and 65 years old who received the Ad26.COV2.S COVID-19 vaccine or a placebo. The chain recombines TRBV27 with TRBJ1-1; weak D call: TRBD1 (5 bases). Sequencing was performed on peripheral blood, taken in a trial of Ad26.COV2.S vaccine versus placebo. The CDR3 sequence: CASSPGPSRVTEAFF. The DNA of the CDR3 is TGTGCCAGCAGTCCGGGGCCGAGTAGGGTCACTGAAGCTTTCTTT.